These 6 T cell receptor beta chains were sequenced from one sample in a study of graft-versus-host responses after intestinal transplantation. Produced via immunoSEQ multiplex PCR; TCRdb's table is partial and in-frame only. The sample shows under 75,000 clones, nearly 90% of them seen only once. For these TCRs, the target antigens are not known. The source was unstimulated CD8+ T cells sorted from spleen or lymph node cells, collected before transplant. All receptors come from a human donor who was the organ donor for an intestinal transplant.

The rearrangement links TRBV29-1 to TRBJ1-1; the D is unclear. The length of the CDR3 is 11 residues. Germline assignment: CDR1 SQVTM and CDR2 ANQGSEA. The CDR3: CGDQLNTEAFF. CDR3 coding DNA: TGCGGCGATCAATTGAACACTGAAGCTTTCTTT.

V gene TRBV6-5 combines with J gene TRBJ1-1; no reliable D call. V was trimmed by 8 bases and J by 6 bases, leaving 13 bases between them. Germline CDR1 and CDR2: MNHEY and SVGAGI. This CDR3 is built from 12 residues. CDR3 sequence (DNA): TGTGCCAGCCGAACCCTGAGGGCTGAAGCTTTCTTT. This translates into CASRTLRAEAFF.

CDR3 in DNA: TGTGCCAGTAGTATGGAGTGGGGACAGGGTGGACCAATTCAGTACTTC. This codes for CASSMEWGQGGPIQYF. This chain joins TRBV19 and TRBJ2-4, with 9 positions matching TRBD1. CDR1 LNHDA and CDR2 SQIVND come from the germline V gene (reference sequence). The CDR3 consists of 16 residues. Germline trimming cut 3 bases from V and 10 bases from J; bases unmatched to any gene: 13.

The genes are TRBV10-3 and TRBJ2-1; TRBD2 agrees at 10 bases. Trimming took 7 bases from V and 9 from J; bases not matched to a gene: 6. CDR1 is ENHRY, CDR2 SYGVKD, per germline. This CDR3 region has 13 residues. The CDR3 nucleotides are TGTGCCATCAAGGCCAGCGGGGGGGGTGAGCAGTTCTTC. Amino acid sequence: CAIKASGGGEQFF.

The V call is TRBV6-5, the J call TRBJ1-4; D unclear. This CDR3 region has 15 residues. Germline V lookup: CDR1 MNHEY, CDR2 SVGAGI. V was shortened by 2 bases and J by 7 bases, with 14 bases between the two germline ends. The CDR3 DNA reads as TGTGCCAGCAGTTACACCCAGGTTGTGGTTGAAAAACTGTTTTTT. Translation: CASSYTQVVVEKLFF.

The V call is TRBV27, the J call TRBJ2-1, with D maybe TRBD1 (6 bases). The CDR3 loop spans 15 amino acids. Trimming removed 6 bases at V and 2 bases at J, with 14 bases between. Germline V gene sequence: CDR1 MNHEY, CDR2 SMNVEV (reference sequence). The CDR3 protein is CASSLTGVPYNEQFF. The CDR3 nucleotides read TGTGCCAGCAGCCTGACAGGAGTTCCCTACAATGAGCAGTTCTTC.